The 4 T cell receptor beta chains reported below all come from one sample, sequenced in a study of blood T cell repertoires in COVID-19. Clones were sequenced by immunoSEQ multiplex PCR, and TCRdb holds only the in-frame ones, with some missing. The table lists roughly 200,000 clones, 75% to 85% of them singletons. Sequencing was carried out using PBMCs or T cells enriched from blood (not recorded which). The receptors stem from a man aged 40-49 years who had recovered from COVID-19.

The CDR3, as DNA: TGTGCCAGCAGTGACTGGCGGGGGGCCTCCTACGAGCAGTACTTC. It is translated as CASSDWRGASYEQYF. The V and J genes are TRBV2 and TRBJ2-7; TRBD2 matches at 8 bases. Germline CDR1 is SNHLY and CDR2 is FYNNEI. V gave up 3 bases and J gave up 0 bases; unmatched junction bases: 4. The CDR3 has 15 amino acids.

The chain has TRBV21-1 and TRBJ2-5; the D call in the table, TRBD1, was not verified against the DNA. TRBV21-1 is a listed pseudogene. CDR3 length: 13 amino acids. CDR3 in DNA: TGTGCCAGCAGCAAGGGCAGTAGAGAGACCCAGTACTTC. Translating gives CASSKGSRETQYF.

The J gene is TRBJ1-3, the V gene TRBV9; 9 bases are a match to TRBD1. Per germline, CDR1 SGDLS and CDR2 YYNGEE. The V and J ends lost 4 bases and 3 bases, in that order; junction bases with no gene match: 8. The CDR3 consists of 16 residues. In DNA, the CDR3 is TGTGCCAGCAGCCCGACACAGGGGGCACTTGGAAACACCATATATTTT. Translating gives CASSPTQGALGNTIYF.

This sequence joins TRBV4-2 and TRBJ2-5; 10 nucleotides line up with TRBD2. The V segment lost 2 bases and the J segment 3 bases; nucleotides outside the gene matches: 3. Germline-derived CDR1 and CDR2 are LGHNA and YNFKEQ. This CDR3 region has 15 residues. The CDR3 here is CASSQRLAGEETQYF. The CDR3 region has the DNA TGTGCCAGCAGCCAACGACTAGCGGGTGAAGAGACCCAGTACTTC.